Shown below are 3 T cell receptor beta chains from a single sample sequenced in a study of vaccination and CD4 T cells after COVID-19. Scientists ran DNA taken from cultured CD4+ T cells through the Oncomine TCR Beta short-read assay for sequencing. TCRdb used MiXCR to reprocess the PCR reads, holding one entry per CDR3 protein. The top ten hold 33% of the sample, which has about 7,100 distinct CDR3 sequences, just over 45% seen once. What these receptors recognize is not known. Treatment indicated: approximately nine-day PBMC culture with coronavirus spike peptide pools or control peptides (ViraFEST assay). These CD4+ T cells came from an unexposed donor, sampled before the COVID-19 pandemic (2011-2018). Specimen: CD4+ T cells from blood, cultured in vitro. These receptors came from a human donor in good health.

This chain links TRBV28 with TRBJ2-7, with no clear D. The CDR3 runs 11 residues. V was clipped by 8 bases and J by 2 bases, with 7 bases between them. The germline V gene has CDR1 MDHEN and CDR2 SYDVKM. In DNA, the CDR3 is TGTGCCAGCGGGTCCACCTACGAGCAGTACTTC. This gives the protein CASGSTYEQYF.

This clonotype occurred a few times. CDR3 protein: CSASMAEGGYGYTF. Written as DNA, the CDR3 is TGCAGTGCTAGTATGGCGGAAGGAGGCTATGGCTACACCTTC. This chain joins TRBV20-1 and TRBJ1-2, with D hard to call. Germline CDR1 and CDR2: DFQATT and SNEGSKA (reference sequence). The length of the CDR3 is 14 residues. Trimming left V 3 bases short and J 4 bases short, with 15 bases between.

In this sample, this clonotype turned up a few times. The CDR3 DNA reads TGCAGTGCCCTGGGGGGGAGGGGCGATCAGCCCCAGCATTTT. It codes for CSALGGRGDQPQHF. The chain carries TRBV20-1 and TRBJ1-5, with D possibly matching TRBD1 (5 bases). In germline, CDR1 is DFQATT, CDR2 SNEGSKA (reference sequence). Trimming cost V 6 bases and J 5 bases, with 17 bases left between them. The length of the CDR3 is 14 residues.